This TCR beta chain emerged from a study of cytomegalovirus exposure and HLA in healthy donors. The PCR made use of 60 Vbeta and 13 Jbeta primers. TCRdb keeps only in-frame clones here, not all; method: immunoSEQ multiplex PCR. The data contain under 200,000 clones, 80% of them singletons. This clone appeared a single time. V was pared by 0 bases and J by 8 bases, with 8 bases of the junction left unmatched. The CDR3 totals 16 residues. The germline V gene has CDR1 LGHNA and CDR2 YSLEER. The sequenced sample consisted of PBMCs. The rearrangement links TRBV4-3 to TRBJ2-1, with 9 bases lining up with TRBD2. This clonotype was sampled from a human donor in good health. The CDR3 is CASSQETAGGPDEQFF. DNA of the CDR3: TGCGCCAGCAGCCAAGAGACAGCGGGGGGCCCAGATGAGCAGTTCTTC.